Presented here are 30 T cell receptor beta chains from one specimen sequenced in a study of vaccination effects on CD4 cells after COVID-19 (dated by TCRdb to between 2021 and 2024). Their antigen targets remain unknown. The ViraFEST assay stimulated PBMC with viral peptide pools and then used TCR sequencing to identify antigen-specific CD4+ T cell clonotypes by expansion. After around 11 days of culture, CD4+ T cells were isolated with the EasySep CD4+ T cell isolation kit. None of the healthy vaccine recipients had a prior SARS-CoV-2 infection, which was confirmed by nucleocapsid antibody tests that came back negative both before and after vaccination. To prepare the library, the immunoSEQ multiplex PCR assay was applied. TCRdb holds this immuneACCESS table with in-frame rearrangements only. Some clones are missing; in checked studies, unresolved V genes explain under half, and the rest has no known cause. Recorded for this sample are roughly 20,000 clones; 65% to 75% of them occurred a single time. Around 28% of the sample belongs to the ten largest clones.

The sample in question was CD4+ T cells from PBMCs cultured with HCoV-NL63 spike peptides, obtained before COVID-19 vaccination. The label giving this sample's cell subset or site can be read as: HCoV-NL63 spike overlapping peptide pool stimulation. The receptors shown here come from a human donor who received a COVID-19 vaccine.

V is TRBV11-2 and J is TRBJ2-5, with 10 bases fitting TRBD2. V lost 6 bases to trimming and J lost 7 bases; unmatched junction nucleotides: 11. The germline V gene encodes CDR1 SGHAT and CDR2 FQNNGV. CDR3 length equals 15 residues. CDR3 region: CASSHEAGGAATQYF. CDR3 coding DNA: TGTGCCAGCAGTCACGAAGCGGGGGGGGCTGCGACCCAGTACTTC. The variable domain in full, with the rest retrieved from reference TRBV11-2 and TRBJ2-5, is EAGVAQSPRYKIIEKRQSVAFWCNPISGHATLYWYQQILGQGPKLLIQFQNNGVVDDSQLPKDRFSAERLKGVDSTLKIQPAKLEDSAVYLCASSHEAGGAATQYFGPGTRLLVL.

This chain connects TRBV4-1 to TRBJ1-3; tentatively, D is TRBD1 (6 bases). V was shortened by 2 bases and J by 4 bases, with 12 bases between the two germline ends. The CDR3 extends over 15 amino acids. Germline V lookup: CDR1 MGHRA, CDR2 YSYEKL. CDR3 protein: CASSQTGLRGNTIYF. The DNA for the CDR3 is TGCGCCAGCAGCCAAACAGGGCTCCGCGGAAACACCATATATTTT.

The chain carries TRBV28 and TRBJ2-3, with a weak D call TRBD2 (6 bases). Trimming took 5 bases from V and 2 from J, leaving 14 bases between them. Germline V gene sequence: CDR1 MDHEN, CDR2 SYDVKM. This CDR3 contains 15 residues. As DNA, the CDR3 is TGTGCCAGCAGTCCAAGGTGGGGGGACACAGATACGCAGTATTTT. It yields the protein CASSPRWGDTDTQYF.

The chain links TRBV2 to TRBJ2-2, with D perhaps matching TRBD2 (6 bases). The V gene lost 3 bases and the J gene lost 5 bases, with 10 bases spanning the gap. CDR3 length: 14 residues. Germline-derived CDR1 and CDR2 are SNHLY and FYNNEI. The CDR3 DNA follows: TGTGCCAGCAGTGAGCTAGCGTCAACCGGGGAGCTGTTTTTT. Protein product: CASSELASTGELFF.

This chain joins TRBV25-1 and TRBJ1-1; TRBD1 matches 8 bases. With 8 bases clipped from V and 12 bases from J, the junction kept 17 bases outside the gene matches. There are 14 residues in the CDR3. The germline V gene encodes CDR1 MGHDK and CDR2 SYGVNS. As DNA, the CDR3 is TGTGCCAGCGCCAAAATTGGGGCCCAGGGGGCACCTTTCTTT. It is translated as CASAKIGAQGAPFF.

The CDR3 region has the DNA TGTGCCACCCGGGGGAGCTCCTACAATGAGCAGTTCTTC. Translated, it gives CATRGSSYNEQFF. The J gene is TRBJ2-1, the V gene TRBV24-1, with a weak D call TRBD2 (6 bases). Germline V gives CDR1 KGHDR, CDR2 SFDVKD. Trimming took 9 bases from V and 0 from J, leaving 8 bases between them. The CDR3 has 13 residues.

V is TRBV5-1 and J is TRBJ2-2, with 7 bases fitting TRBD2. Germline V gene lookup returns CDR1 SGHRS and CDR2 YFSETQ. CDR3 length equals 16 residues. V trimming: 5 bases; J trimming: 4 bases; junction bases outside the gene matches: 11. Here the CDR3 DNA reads TGCGCCAGCAGTCAGATCGGGACTATGGGCACCGGGGAGCTGTTTTTT. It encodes CASSQIGTMGTGELFF.

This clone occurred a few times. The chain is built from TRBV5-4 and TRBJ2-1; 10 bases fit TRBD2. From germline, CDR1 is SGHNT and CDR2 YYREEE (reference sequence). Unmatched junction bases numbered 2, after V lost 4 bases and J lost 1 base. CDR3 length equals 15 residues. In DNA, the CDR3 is TGTGCCAGCAGCCCGACTAGCGGGTCCTACAATGAGCAGTTCTTC. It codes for CASSPTSGSYNEQFF.

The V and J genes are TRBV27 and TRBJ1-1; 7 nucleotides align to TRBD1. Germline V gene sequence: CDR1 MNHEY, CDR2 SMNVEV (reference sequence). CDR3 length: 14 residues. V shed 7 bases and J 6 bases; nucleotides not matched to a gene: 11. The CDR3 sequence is CASTPRGGGSEAFF. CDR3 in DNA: TGTGCCAGCACACCGAGAGGGGGCGGGTCTGAAGCTTTCTTT.

CDR3 residues: CASSVVGGRSIGETQYF. In DNA form, the CDR3 reads TGTGCCAGCAGCGTAGTCGGCGGGAGGAGTATCGGGGAGACCCAGTACTTC. The chain uses TRBV9 and TRBJ2-5; TRBD2 matches 8 bases. J gave up 5 bases and V 0 bases, and 12 bases lay outside the gene matches. The CDR3 has 17 residues. The V gene's germline CDR1 is SGDLS and CDR2 YYNGEE.

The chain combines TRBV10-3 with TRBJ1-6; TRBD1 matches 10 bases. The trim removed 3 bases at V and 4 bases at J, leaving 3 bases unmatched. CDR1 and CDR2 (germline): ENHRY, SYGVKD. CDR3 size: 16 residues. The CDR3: CAISDTDRGYNSPLHF. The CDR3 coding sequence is TGTGCCATCAGTGATACGGACAGGGGGTATAATTCACCCCTCCACTTT.

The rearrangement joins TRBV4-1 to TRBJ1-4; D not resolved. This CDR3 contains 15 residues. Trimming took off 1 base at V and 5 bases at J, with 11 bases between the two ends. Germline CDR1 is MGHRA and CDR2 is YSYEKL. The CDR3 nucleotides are TGCGCCAGCAGCCAAGTTTCCAGGTCGAATGAAAAACTGTTTTTT. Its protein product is CASSQVSRSNEKLFF.

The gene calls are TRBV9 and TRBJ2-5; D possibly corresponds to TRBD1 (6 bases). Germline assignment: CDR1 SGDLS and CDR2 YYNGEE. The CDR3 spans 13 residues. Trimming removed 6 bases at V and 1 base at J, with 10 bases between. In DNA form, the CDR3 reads TGTGCCAGCAACAGGGAACTCCAAGAGACCCAGTACTTC. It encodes CASNRELQETQYF.

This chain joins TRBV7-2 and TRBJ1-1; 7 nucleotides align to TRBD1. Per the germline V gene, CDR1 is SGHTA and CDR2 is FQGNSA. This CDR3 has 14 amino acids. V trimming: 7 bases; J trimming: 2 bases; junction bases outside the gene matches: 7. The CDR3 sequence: CASNRGQSNTEAFF. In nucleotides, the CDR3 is TGTGCCAGCAACAGGGGACAGTCCAACACTGAAGCTTTCTTT.

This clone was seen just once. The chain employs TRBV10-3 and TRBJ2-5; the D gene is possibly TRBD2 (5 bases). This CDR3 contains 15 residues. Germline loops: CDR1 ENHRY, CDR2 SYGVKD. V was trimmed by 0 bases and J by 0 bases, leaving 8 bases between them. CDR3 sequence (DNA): TGTGCCATCAGTGAGTCGGCGGGCTACCAAGAGACCCAGTACTTC. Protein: CAISESAGYQETQYF.

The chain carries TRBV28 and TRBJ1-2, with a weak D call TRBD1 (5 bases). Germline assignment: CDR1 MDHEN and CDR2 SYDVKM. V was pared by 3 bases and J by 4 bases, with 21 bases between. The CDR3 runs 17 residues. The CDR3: CASSFLQPGRGVYGYTF. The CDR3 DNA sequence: TGTGCCAGCAGTTTTTTACAGCCCGGGCGGGGGGTCTATGGCTACACCTTC.

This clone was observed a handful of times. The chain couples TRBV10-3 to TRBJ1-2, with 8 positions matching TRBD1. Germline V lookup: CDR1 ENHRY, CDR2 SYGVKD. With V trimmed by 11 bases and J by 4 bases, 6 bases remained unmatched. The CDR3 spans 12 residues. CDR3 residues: CASTGDGYGYTF. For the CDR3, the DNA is TGTGCCTCGACAGGGGATGGCTATGGCTACACCTTC.

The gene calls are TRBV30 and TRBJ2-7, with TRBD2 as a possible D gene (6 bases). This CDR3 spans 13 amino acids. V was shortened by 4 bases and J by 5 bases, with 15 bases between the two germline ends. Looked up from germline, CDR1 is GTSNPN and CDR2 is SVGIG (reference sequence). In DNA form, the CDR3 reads TGTGCCTGGACGGCGGGATATCAGAACGAGCAGTACTTC. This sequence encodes CAWTAGYQNEQYF.

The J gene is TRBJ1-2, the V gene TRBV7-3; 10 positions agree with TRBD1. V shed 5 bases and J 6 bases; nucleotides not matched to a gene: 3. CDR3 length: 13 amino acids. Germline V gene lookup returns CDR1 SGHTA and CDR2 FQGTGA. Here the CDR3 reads CASSPDRGHGYTF. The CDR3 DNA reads TGTGCCAGCAGCCCCGACAGGGGGCATGGCTACACCTTC.

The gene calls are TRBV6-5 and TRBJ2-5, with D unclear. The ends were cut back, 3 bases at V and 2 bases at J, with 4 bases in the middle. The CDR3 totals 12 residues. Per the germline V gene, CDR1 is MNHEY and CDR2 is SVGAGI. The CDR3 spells CASSYGQETQYF. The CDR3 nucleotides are TGTGCCAGCAGTTATGGGCAAGAGACCCAGTACTTC.

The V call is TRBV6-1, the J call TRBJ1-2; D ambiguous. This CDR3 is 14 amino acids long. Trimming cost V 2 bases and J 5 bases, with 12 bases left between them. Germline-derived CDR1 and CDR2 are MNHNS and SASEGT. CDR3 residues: CASSETLTGYGYTF. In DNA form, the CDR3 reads TGTGCCAGCAGTGAAACCCTGACGGGGTATGGCTACACCTTC.

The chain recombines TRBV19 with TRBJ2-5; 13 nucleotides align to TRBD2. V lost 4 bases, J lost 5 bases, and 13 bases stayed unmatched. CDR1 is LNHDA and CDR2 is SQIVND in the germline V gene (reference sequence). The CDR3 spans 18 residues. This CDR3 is CASSRLAGGRPLGETQYF. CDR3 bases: TGTGCCAGTAGTAGACTAGCGGGGGGCCGACCCCTGGGGGAGACCCAGTACTTC.

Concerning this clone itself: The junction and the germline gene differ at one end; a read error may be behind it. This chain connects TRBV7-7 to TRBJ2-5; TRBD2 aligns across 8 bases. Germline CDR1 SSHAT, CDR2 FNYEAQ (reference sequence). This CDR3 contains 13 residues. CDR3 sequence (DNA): TGTGCTAGCAGCTTAGCGGGAAGAGGGACCCAGTACTTC. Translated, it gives CASSLAGRGTQYF.

Here the CDR3 reads CASSLGGGQIYSNQPQHF. The CDR3 DNA is TGTGCCAGCAGCTTAGGGGGAGGGCAGATTTATAGCAATCAGCCCCAGCATTTT. The rearrangement joins TRBV5-6 to TRBJ1-5; possible D gene TRBD1, 6 bases. The CDR3 sequence is 18 residues long. V was trimmed by 2 bases and J by 0 bases, leaving 18 bases between them. CDR1 and CDR2 (germline): SGHDT, YYEEEE.

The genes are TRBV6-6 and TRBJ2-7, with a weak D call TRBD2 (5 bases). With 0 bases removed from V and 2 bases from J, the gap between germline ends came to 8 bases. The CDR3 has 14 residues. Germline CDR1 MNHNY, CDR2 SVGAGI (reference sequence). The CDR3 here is CASSYSGDPYEQYF. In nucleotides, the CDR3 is TGTGCCAGCAGTTACTCGGGAGACCCCTACGAGCAGTACTTC.

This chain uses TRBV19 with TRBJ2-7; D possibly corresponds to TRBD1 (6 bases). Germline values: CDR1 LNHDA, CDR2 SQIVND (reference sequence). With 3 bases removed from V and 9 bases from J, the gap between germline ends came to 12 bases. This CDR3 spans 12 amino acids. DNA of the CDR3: TGTGCCAGTAGTATTCCCCAGGGGACGCAGTACTTC. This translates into CASSIPQGTQYF.

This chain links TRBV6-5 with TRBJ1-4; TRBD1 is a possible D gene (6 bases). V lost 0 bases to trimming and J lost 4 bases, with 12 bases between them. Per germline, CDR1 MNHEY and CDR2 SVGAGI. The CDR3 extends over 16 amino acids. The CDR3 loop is CASSYSRRGGNEKLFF. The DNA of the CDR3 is TGTGCCAGCAGTTACTCGAGAAGGGGGGGTAATGAAAAACTGTTTTTT.

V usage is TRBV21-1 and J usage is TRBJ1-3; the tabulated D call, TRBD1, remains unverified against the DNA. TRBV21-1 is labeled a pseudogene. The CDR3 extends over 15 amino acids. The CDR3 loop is CASKQTGEAGNTIYF. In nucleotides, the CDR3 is TGTGCCAGCAAGCAGACAGGGGAGGCTGGAAACACCATATATTTT.

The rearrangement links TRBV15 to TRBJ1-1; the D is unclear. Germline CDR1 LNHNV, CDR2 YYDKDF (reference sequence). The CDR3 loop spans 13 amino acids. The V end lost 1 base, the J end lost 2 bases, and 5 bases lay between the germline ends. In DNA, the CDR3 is TGTGCCACCAGCAGAGGATATAACACTGAAGCTTTCTTT. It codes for CATSRGYNTEAFF. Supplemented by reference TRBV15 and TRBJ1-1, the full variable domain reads DAMVIQNPRYQVTQFGKPVTLSCSQTLNHNVMYWYQQKSSQAPKLLFHYYDKDFNNEADTPDNFQSRRPNTSFCFLDIRSPGLGDTAMYLCATSRGYNTEAFFGQGTRLTVV.

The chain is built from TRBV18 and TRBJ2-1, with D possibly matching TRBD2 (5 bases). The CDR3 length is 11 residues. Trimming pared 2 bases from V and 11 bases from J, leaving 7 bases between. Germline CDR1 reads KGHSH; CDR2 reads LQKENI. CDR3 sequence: CASSPEGKQFF. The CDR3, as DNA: TGTGCCAGCTCACCAGAGGGTAAGCAGTTCTTC.